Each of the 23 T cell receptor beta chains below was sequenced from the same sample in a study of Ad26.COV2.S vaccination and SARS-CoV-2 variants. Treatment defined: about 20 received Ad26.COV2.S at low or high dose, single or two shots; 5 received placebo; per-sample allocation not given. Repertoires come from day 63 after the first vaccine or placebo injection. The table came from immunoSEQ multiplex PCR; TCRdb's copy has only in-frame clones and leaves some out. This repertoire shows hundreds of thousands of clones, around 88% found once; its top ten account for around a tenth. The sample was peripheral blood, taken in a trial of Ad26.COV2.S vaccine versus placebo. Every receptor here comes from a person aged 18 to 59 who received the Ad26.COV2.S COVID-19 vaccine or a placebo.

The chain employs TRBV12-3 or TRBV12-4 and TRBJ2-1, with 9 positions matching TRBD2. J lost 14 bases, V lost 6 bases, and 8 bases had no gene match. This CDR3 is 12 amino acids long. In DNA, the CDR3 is TGTGCCAGCAGGGTACTAGCGGGCGGGGAGTTCTTC. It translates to CASRVLAGGEFF.

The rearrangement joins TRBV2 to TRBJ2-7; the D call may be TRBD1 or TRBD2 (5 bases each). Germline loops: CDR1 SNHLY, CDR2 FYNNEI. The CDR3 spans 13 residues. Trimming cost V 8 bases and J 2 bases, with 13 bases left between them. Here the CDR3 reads CASSVLGAYEQYF. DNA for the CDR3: TGTGCCAGCTCAGTTCTGGGGGCCTACGAGCAGTACTTC.

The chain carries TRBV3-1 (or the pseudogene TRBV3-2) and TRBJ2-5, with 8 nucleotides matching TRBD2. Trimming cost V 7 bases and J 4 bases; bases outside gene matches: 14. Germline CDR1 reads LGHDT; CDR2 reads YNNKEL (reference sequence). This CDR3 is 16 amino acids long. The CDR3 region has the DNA TGTGCCAGCACCCCATCTTTGCGGGAGGATGGAGAGACCCAGTACTTC. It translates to CASTPSLREDGETQYF.

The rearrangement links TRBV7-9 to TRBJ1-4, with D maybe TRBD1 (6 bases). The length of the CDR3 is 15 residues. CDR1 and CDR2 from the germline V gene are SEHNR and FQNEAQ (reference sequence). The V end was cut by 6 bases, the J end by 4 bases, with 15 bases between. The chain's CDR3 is CASREGQKLNEKLFF. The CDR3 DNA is TGTGCCAGCAGGGAAGGACAGAAACTTAATGAAAAACTGTTTTTT.

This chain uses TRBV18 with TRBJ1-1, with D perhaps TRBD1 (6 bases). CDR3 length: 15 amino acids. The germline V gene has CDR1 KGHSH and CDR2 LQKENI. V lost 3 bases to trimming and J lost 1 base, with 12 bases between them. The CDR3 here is CASSPSLQGNTEAFF. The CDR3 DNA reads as TGTGCCAGCTCACCCTCGCTACAGGGGAACACTGAAGCTTTCTTT.

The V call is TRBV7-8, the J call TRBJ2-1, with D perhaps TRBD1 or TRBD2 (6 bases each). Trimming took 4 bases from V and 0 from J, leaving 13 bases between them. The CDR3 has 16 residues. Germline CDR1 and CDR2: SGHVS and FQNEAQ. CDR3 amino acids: CASSYRAGTSYNEQFF. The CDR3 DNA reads TGTGCCAGCAGCTACAGGGCGGGAACCTCCTACAATGAGCAGTTCTTC.

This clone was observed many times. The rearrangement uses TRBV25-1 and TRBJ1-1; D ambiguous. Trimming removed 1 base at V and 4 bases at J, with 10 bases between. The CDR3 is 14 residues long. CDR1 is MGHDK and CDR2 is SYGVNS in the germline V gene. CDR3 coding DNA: TGTGCCAGCAGTGAATTCGGGCGGGGCACTGAAGCTTTCTTT. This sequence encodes CASSEFGRGTEAFF. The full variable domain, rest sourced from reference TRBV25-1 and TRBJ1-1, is EADIYQTPRYLVIGTGKKITLECSQTMGHDKMYWYQQDPGMELHLIHYSYGVNSTEKGDLSSESTVSRIRTEHFPLTLESARPSHTSQYLCASSEFGRGTEAFFGQGTRLTVV.

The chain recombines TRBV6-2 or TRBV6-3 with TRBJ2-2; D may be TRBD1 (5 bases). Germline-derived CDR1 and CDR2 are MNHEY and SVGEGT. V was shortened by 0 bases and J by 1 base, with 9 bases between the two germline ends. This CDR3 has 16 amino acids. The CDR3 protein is CASSYSWQGNTGELFF. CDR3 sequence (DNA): TGTGCCAGCAGTTACTCGTGGCAGGGGAACACCGGGGAGCTGTTTTTT.

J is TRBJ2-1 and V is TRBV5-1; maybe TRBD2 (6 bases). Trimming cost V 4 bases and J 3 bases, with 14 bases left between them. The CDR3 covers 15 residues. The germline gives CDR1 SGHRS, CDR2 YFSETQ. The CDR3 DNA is TGCGCCAGCAGCCTGGAGGGGTCTGGCTACAATGAGCAGTTCTTC. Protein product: CASSLEGSGYNEQFF. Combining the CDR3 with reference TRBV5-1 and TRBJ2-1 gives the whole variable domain KAGVTQTPRYLIKTRGQQVTLSCSPISGHRSVSWYQQTPGQGLQFLFEYFSETQRNKGNFPGRFSGRQFSNSRSEMNVSTLELGDSALYLCASSLEGSGYNEQFFGPGTRLTVL.

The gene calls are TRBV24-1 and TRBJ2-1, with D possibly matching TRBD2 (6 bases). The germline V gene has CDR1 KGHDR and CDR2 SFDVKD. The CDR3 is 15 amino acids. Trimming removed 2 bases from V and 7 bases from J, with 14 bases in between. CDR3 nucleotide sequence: TGTGCCACCAGTGATTCCACGGGAGTTAGGAATGAGCAGTTCTTC. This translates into CATSDSTGVRNEQFF.

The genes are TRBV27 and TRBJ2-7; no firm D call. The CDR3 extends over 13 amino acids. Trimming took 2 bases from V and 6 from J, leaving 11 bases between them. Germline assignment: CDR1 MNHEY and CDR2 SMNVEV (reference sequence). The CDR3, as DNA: TGTGCCAGCAGTTTAGGAAGGGCCTCCGAGCAGTACTTC. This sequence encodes CASSLGRASEQYF.

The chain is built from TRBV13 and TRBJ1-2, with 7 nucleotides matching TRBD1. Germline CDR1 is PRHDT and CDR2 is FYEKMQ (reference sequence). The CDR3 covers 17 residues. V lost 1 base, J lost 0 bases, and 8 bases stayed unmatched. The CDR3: CASSLAGQPDSNYGYTF. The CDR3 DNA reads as TGTGCCAGCAGCTTAGCGGGACAGCCCGACTCTAACTATGGCTACACCTTC.

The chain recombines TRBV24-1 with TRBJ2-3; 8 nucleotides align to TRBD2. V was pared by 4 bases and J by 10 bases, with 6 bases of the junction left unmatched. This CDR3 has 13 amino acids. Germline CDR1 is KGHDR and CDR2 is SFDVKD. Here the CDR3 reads CATSDALAVPQYF. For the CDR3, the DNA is TGTGCCACCAGTGACGCACTAGCGGTTCCGCAGTATTTT.

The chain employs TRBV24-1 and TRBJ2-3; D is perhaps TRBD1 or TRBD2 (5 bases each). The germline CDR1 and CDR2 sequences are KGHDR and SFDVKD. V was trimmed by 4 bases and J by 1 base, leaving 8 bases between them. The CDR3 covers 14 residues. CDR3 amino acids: CATSDPGRTDTQYF. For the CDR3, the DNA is TGTGCCACCAGTGACCCGGGACGCACAGATACGCAGTATTTT.

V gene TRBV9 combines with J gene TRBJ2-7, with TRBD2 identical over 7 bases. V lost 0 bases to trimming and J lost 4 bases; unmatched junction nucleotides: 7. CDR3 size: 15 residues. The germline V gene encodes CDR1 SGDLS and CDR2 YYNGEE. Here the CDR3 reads CASSVGTRLMYEQYF. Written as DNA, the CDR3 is TGTGCCAGCAGCGTAGGGACTAGGCTTATGTACGAGCAGTACTTC.

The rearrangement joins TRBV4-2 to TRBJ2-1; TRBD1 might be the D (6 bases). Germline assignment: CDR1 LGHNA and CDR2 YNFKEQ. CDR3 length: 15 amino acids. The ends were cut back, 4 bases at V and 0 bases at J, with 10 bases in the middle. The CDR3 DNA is TGTGCCAGCAGCCGGGACATAAGCTCCTACAATGAGCAGTTCTTC. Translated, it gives CASSRDISSYNEQFF.

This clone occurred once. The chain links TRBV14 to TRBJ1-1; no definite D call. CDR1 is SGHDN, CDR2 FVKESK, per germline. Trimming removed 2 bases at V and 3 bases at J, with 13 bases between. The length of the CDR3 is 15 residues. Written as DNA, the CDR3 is TGTGCCAGCAGCCAATTCAGAGGACTCTACACTGAAGCTTTCTTT. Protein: CASSQFRGLYTEAFF.

The CDR3 reads CASSPDINTGELFF. The DNA for the CDR3 is TGTGCCAGCAGCCCCGACATAAACACCGGGGAGCTGTTTTTT. The chain is built from TRBV7-2 and TRBJ2-2; no clear D. Trimming shortened V by 5 bases and J by 2 bases, and 9 bases separated the two germline ends. Per the germline V gene, CDR1 is SGHTA and CDR2 is FQGNSA. The length of the CDR3 is 14 residues.

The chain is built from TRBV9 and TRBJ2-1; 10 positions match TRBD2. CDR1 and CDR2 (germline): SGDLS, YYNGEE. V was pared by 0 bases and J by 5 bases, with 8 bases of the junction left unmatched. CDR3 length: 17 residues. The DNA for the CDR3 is TGTGCCAGCAGCGTAGCTACGGGGCTAGCGGGGGACAATGAGCAGTTCTTC. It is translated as CASSVATGLAGDNEQFF.

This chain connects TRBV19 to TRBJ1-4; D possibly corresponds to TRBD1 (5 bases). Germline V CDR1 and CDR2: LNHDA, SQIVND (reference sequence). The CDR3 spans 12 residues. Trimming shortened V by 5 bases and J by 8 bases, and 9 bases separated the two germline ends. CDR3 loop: CASSAGGEKLFF. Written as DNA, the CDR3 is TGTGCCAGTAGTGCCGGGGGGGAAAAACTGTTTTTT.

The CDR3 sequence: CASSQGRLAGGKNNEQFF. Written as DNA, the CDR3 is TGCGCCAGCAGCCAAGGGAGACTAGCGGGGGGAAAAAACAATGAGCAGTTCTTC. The chain carries TRBV4-1 and TRBJ2-1, with TRBD2 matching over 13 bases. The CDR3 covers 18 residues. Trimming removed 1 base from V and 5 bases from J; junction bases left unmatched: 8. Germline V lookup: CDR1 MGHRA, CDR2 YSYEKL.

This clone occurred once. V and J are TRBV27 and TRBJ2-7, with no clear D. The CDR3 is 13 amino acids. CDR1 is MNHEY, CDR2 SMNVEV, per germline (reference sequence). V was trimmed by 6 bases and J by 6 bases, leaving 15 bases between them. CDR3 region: CASSRTALSEQYF. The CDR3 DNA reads TGTGCCAGCAGCCGGACGGCCCTTTCCGAGCAGTACTTC.

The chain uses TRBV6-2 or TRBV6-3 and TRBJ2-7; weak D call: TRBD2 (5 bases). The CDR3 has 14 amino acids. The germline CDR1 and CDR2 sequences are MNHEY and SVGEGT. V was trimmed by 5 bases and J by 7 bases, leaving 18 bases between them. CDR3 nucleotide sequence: TGTGCCAGCAGTCCCCCGGGAACCCCCGAGGAGCAGTACTTC. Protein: CASSPPGTPEEQYF.